This section outlines one T cell receptor (beta chain) sequence together with its context. The data originate from a study of blood T cells in healthy people across ages. Study information: Per two T cells, template switching captured roughly one barcoded beta molecule.

The CDR3 consists of 15 residues. Deletions cut 7 bases from V and 4 bases from J, with 19 bases between. The germline CDR1 and CDR2 sequences are MNHEY and SMNVEV (reference sequence). Sample-barcoded 5' priming and a J-beta primer mix drove a second PCR of 7 to 11 cycles. One entry per CDR3 protein, called by TCRdb with MiXCR from the 5' RACE reads. The table records fewer than 2 million distinct CDR3 sequences, about two fifths of them present only once. The TCR was taken from a human donor in good health. The rearrangement links TRBV27 to TRBJ1-2, with D uncertain. Input material: blood. Written as DNA, the CDR3 is TGTGCCAGCAATCCACAAGGACGGACTGGCTATGGCTACACCTTC. It codes for CASNPQGRTGYGYTF.